This T cell receptor beta chain was identified during a study of kidney transplant recipient with SARS-CoV-2 infection. The CDR3 runs 17 residues. TCRdb independently ran MiXCR on the reads; one entry per CDR3 protein. This sample yields under 250,000 distinct CDR3 sequences, of which more than 25% are seen a single time; almost 7.5% belongs to the top ten. The receptor was isolated from a male patient in his thirties who had COVID-19 and was a kidney transplant recipient. The graft donor may account for some of the T cells. The chain links TRBV21-1 to TRBJ2-3. TRBV21-1 is flagged as a pseudogene. This material consisted of a blood sample, taken at baseline and between days 110 and 120 from a kidney transplant recipient. CDR3 bases: TGTGCCAGCAGGGAATCGGTAGCTACAGTCATGCAAGATACGCGGTATTTT. The encoded protein is CASRESVATVMQDTRYF.